This is a list of T cell receptor beta chains from one sample in a study of post-analysis software for immune sequencing data. TCRdb reanalysed the PCR reads using MiXCR and keeps one entry per CDR3 protein. The table has 750,000 to 950,000 distinct CDR3 sequences, around 53% seen once. The sequenced sample consisted of blood. These receptors all come from a girl between 5 and 17 years old with multiple sclerosis. Each CDR3 is given with its conserved first and last residue. D genes are given only for firm matches. Expanded clones are given a class, and other clones once, few, many or no size at all.

v_call	d_call	clone_size	j_call	cdr3_aa	cdr3_nt
TRBV7-8	TRBD2	-	TRBJ2-7	CASSLVGGVSSYEQYF	TGTGCCAGCAGCTTAGTTGGGGGGGTCAGTAGCTACGAGCAGTACTTC
TRBV7-2	TRBD2	-	TRBJ2-1	CASGMQAGGWDNEQFF	TGTGCCAGCGGCATGCAAGCGGGAGGTTGGGACAATGAGCAGTTCTTC
TRBV30	TRBD2	-	TRBJ2-1	CAWSGLAGVYGEQFF	TGTGCCTGGAGCGGACTAGCGGGAGTGTACGGTGAGCAGTTCTTC
TRBV27	-	-	TRBJ1-2	CASSFDRSYGHTF	TGTGCCAGCAGTTTTGACAGAAGCTATGGCCACACCTTC
TRBV9	-	-	TRBJ2-1	CASSKAESSYNEQFF	TGTGCCAGCAGCAAAGCGGAAAGCTCCTACAATGAGCAGTTCTTC
TRBV4-1	-	-	TRBJ2-1	CASSPLGTGAYNEQFF	TGCGCCAGCAGCCCCTTGGGGACGGGGGCCTACAATGAGCAGTTCTTC
TRBV10-3	TRBD2	-	TRBJ2-5	CAISDPGGSTETQYF	TGTGCCATCAGTGATCCGGGGGGATCCACCGAGACCCAGTACTTC
TRBV18	TRBD1	once	TRBJ1-2	CASSPRQGQDYGYTF	TGTGCCAGCTCACCCAGACAGGGGCAAGACTATGGCTACACCTTC
TRBV15	-	once	TRBJ1-2	CATSRGTGPYGYTF	TGTGCCACCAGCAGAGGTACAGGCCCCTATGGCTACACCTTC
TRBV30	-	-	TRBJ2-7	CAWSVRSIYEQYF	TGTGCCTGGAGTGTAAGATCGATCTACGAGCAGTACTTC
TRBV9	-	few	TRBJ2-7	CASSVDPLSSYEQYF	TGTGCCAGCAGCGTAGACCCACTATCCTCCTACGAGCAGTACTTC
TRBV4-1	TRBD2	once	TRBJ2-1	CASSHRAGVPYNEQFF	TGCGCCAGCAGCCATCGAGCGGGAGTCCCCTACAATGAGCAGTTCTTC
TRBV29-1	TRBD1	few	TRBJ2-5	CSVGLGQGVETQYF	TGCAGCGTTGGGTTGGGACAGGGGGTCGAGACCCAGTACTTC
TRBV12-3/TRBV12-4	-	few	TRBJ2-1	CASSTWDRSLLNEQFF	TGTGCCAGCAGTACATGGGATCGATCTTTATTAAATGAGCAGTTCTTC
TRBV3-1	-	few	TRBJ2-1	CASSQVLSEQFF	TGTGCCAGCAGCCAAGTTCTCAGTGAGCAGTTCTTC
TRBV7-2	-	-	TRBJ2-3	CASSFQPSALYTQYF	TGTGCCAGCAGCTTCCAACCTAGCGCCCTTTATACGCAGTATTTT
TRBV7-9	TRBD1	-	TRBJ2-1	CASSTDLQGLLQEQFF	TGTGCCAGCAGCACCGACTTACAGGGGCTCCTCCAAGAGCAGTTCTTC
TRBV4-1	-	-	TRBJ1-1	CASSQEVSRRNTEAFF	TGCGCCAGCAGCCAAGAGGTTTCTAGGAGGAACACTGAAGCTTTCTTT
TRBV5-1	-	few	TRBJ2-7	CASSFDAHSYEQYF	TGCGCCAGCAGCTTCGACGCTCACTCCTACGAGCAGTACTTC
TRBV5-1	-	-	TRBJ2-3	CASSSTGYGTDTQYF	TGCGCCAGCAGCTCCACTGGGTACGGCACAGATACGCAGTATTTT
TRBV9	-	many	TRBJ2-4	CASSRRSPDIQYF	TGTGCCAGCAGCCGACGGAGTCCGGACATTCAGTACTTC
TRBV2	-	-	TRBJ1-4	CASTEGRGFNEKLFF	TGTGCCAGCACCGAGGGGAGGGGATTTAATGAAAAACTGTTTTTT
TRBV20-1	-	-	TRBJ2-5	CSATGDFQETQYF	TGCAGTGCCACAGGGGACTTCCAAGAGACCCAGTACTTC
TRBV5-1	TRBD2	few	TRBJ2-1	CASSLAASGGADEQFF	TGCGCCAGCAGCTTGGCGGCTAGCGGGGGGGCTGATGAGCAGTTCTTC
TRBV7-9	-	few	TRBJ2-5	CASSFGPLGTQYF	TGTGCCAGCAGCTTTGGCCCCCTCGGGACCCAGTACTTC
TRBV2	TRBD1	few	TRBJ1-1	CASSERTGGNTEAFF	TGTGCCAGCAGTGAGAGGACAGGAGGGAACACTGAAGCTTTCTTT
TRBV6-5	-	-	TRBJ1-2	CASSYQDTDPYGYTF	TGTGCCAGCAGTTACCAGGACACGGATCCCTATGGCTACACCTTC
TRBV5-1	-	-	TRBJ2-3	CASSLAAPTDTQYF	TGCGCCAGCAGCTTAGCAGCTCCAACAGATACGCAGTATTTT
TRBV5-1	-	-	TRBJ2-1	CASSLALQNNEQFF	TGCGCCAGCAGCTTGGCCCTTCAGAACAATGAGCAGTTCTTC
TRBV9	-	few	TRBJ2-1	CASSPTGSYNEQFF	TGTGCCAGCAGCCCGACGGGATCCTACAATGAGCAGTTCTTC
TRBV5-1	TRBD1	-	TRBJ2-7	CASSSGTGPWEQYF	TGCGCCAGCAGTTCCGGGACAGGCCCGTGGGAGCAGTACTTC
TRBV29-1	-	-	TRBJ2-7	CSVESAGSYEQNF	TGCAGCGTTGAATCGGCAGGCAGCTACGAGCAGAACTTC
TRBV4-1	TRBD2	-	TRBJ2-7	CASSQGDYPDEQYF	TGCGCCAGCAGCCAAGGGGACTACCCTGACGAGCAGTACTTC
TRBV25-1	-	-	TRBJ1-4	CASRQAGRNEKLFF	TGTGCCAGCAGGCAGGCGGGGCGTAATGAAAAACTGTTTTTT
TRBV12-3/TRBV12-4	TRBD1	-	TRBJ2-5	CASSLQGPQETQYF	TGCGCCAGCAGCTTACAGGGGCCCCAAGAGACCCAGTACTTC
TRBV15	-	once	TRBJ2-1	CATSRREKVQFF	TGTGCCACCAGCCGACGGGAGAAGGTGCAGTTCTTC
TRBV20-1	-	few	TRBJ1-2	CSARQLAGGYTF	TGCAGTGCCAGACAGTTGGCGGGAGGCTACACCTTC
TRBV29-1	TRBD2	few	TRBJ2-7	CSGRTSGGYEQYF	TGCAGCGGCCGGACTAGCGGGGGCTACGAGCAGTACTTC
TRBV14	-	-	TRBJ2-1	CASSQDLPNEQFF	TGTGCCAGCAGCCAAGATCTACCCAATGAGCAGTTCTTC
TRBV20-1	TRBD1	few	TRBJ2-6	CSASRQGSFSGANVLTF	TGCAGTGCTAGTCGACAGGGGTCCTTCTCTGGGGCCAACGTCCTGACTTTC
TRBV20-1	TRBD2	-	TRBJ2-1	CSAAGTSGMGVQFF	TGCAGTGCAGCCGGGACTAGCGGGATGGGTGTGCAGTTCTTC
TRBV20-1	-	-	TRBJ2-5	CSAIFGRGIQETQYF	TGCAGTGCTATTTTTGGCCGGGGTATCCAAGAGACCCAGTACTTC
TRBV29-1	-	-	TRBJ2-5	CSVDHTHGAQYF	TGCAGCGTTGACCATACCCATGGGGCCCAGTACTTC
TRBV7-3	TRBD1	-	TRBJ2-5	CASSLVGRGPEETQYF	TGTGCCAGCAGCTTAGTTGGCAGGGGGCCCGAGGAGACCCAGTACTTC
TRBV6-2/TRBV6-3	TRBD1	-	TRBJ2-7	CASSYSFGTGVEQYF	TGTGCCAGCAGTTACTCCTTTGGGACAGGGGTCGAGCAGTACTTC
TRBV7-3	-	-	TRBJ2-1	CASSSTWGSPNEQFF	TGTGCCAGCAGCTCGACTTGGGGTTCCCCGAATGAGCAGTTCTTC
TRBV6-5	-	-	TRBJ1-2	CASRGEGGYTF	TGTGCCAGCAGGGGCGAGGGCGGCTACACCTTC
TRBV6-5	-	-	TRBJ2-5	CASSYSIGGSYQETQYF	TGTGCCAGCAGTTACTCGATAGGAGGCAGTTACCAAGAGACCCAGTACTTC